The sequence of this TCR beta chain was determined in a study of human T cells and chemical hapten exposure. For the study at large: Investigators sensitized around 2 cm by around 2 cm of upper inner arm skin with 2% DPC. DPC at 0.01% went onto the upper back in patch tests, read at 6 days.

This clonotype was seen at least ten times. Its antigen is unknown. MiXCR was run by TCRdb on the RACE reads, yielding one entry per CDR3 protein. The sample has approximately 400,000 distinct CDR3 sequences, roughly 4.8% seen once. Study outcomes and limitations: Large CDR3 similarity clusters arose significantly more often from expanded TCRs than from controls.

The germline CDR1 and CDR2 sequences are SGHRS and YFSETQ. Trimming shortened V by 6 bases and J by 5 bases, and 17 bases separated the two germline ends. This CDR3 is built from 14 residues. Time point defined: patch test 1, 2 weeks after DPC sensitization. The treatment was: therapeutic diphenylcyclopropenone sensitization with weekly scalp DPC. This sequence originates from a woman aged 45-60 years with alopecia areata. Some clones in this sample may be carry-over from other donors' samples. This chain connects TRBV5-1 to TRBJ1-1; tentatively, D is TRBD1 (5 bases). The input for sequencing was whole blood, taken in connection with sensitization to the hapten diphenylcyclopropenone (DPC). CDR3 sequence: CASNPGLTGTEAFF. DNA of the CDR3: TGCGCCAGCAACCCGGGACTAACGGGGACTGAAGCTTTCTTT.